The 19 T cell receptor beta chains listed next were all sequenced from one sample in a study of OX40 agonist ivuxolimab in advanced cancers. The library was obtained by the immunoSEQ multiplex PCR assay. Entries here come from immuneACCESS through TCRdb and include only in-frame sequences with V and J called. Some clones fail to appear in such tables; in the studies checked, an unresolved V gene covers under half of the shortfall, and the cause of the remainder is unknown. The sample table lists 35,000 to 45,000 clones, 70% to 90% of them with a count of one. The ten largest clones represent about a fifth of the sample. The source was CD4+ or CD8+ T cells sorted from blood, collected in a trial of the OX40 agonist ivuxolimab. These receptors came from an adult with an advanced solid tumor such as melanoma, head and neck, liver or kidney cancer.

The chain has TRBV18 and TRBJ1-5; D ambiguous. CDR1 KGHSH and CDR2 LQKENI come from the germline V gene. V lost 11 bases and J lost 7, with 12 bases in between. CDR3 length equals 11 residues. The CDR3 DNA is TGTGCCCCCCGAAGAGAACAGCCCCAGCATTTT. Its protein product is CAPRREQPQHF. Variable domain in full (rest from reference TRBV18 and TRBJ1-5): NAGVMQNPRHLVRRRGQEARLRCSPMKGHSHVYWYRQLPEEGLKFMVYLQKENIIDESGMPKERFSAEFPKEGPSILRIQQVVRGDSAAYFCAPRREQPQHFGDGTRLSIL.

By sample fraction, this clone is medium-sized. Other DNA sequences in the same sample also yield this CDR3. This chain connects TRBV4-1 to TRBJ2-7, with TRBD1 identical over 8 bases. The germline gives CDR1 MGHRA, CDR2 YSYEKL. CDR3 length: 14 residues. The junction had 4 bases not matched to a gene; V was cut back by 4 bases and J by 2 bases. This chain's CDR3 is CASSRGTGTYEQYV. The CDR3 DNA reads as TGCGCCAGCAGCCGCGGGACAGGTACCTACGAGCAGTACGTC.

The V gene is TRBV5-6, the J gene TRBJ2-1; the D gene is possibly TRBD1 (5 bases). The germline V gene encodes CDR1 SGHDT and CDR2 YYEEEE. The CDR3 length is 12 residues. V was shortened by 5 bases and J by 7 bases, with 10 bases between the two germline ends. CDR3 residues: CASRLQGNEQFF. The CDR3 bases are TGTGCCAGCAGGCTTCAGGGAAATGAGCAGTTCTTC.

The V gene is TRBV6-5, the J gene TRBJ1-6; D gene unclear. Per the germline V gene, CDR1 is MNHEY and CDR2 is SVGAGI. The V gene lost 8 bases and the J gene lost 2 bases, with 10 bases spanning the gap. The CDR3 is 14 residues long. The CDR3 nucleotides are TGTGCCAGCGTACAGAGTACCTATAATTCACCCCTCCACTTT. As protein: CASVQSTYNSPLHF.

The sample holds a few counts of this clone. V usage is TRBV7-2 and J usage is TRBJ2-7, with TRBD2 matching 7 bases. Germline CDR1 is SGHTA and CDR2 is FQGNSA. V lost 1 base, J lost 6 bases, and 3 bases stayed unmatched. The CDR3 contains 13 residues. CDR3 region: CASSLGGRAEQYV. The CDR3 nucleotides are TGTGCCAGCAGCTTAGGAGGGAGGGCCGAGCAGTACGTC.

The chain employs TRBV27 and TRBJ1-5; D uncertain. The CDR3 is made up of 14 amino acids. CDR1 is MNHEY and CDR2 is SMNVEV in the germline V gene (reference sequence). V was trimmed by 3 bases and J by 5 bases, leaving 11 bases between them. In DNA, the CDR3 is TGTGCCAGCAGTTTCGGGATCGACCATCAGCCCCAGCATTTT. Amino acids: CASSFGIDHQPQHF.

V usage is TRBV5-4 and J usage is TRBJ1-2; 8 positions agree with TRBD1. Looked up from germline, CDR1 is SGHNT and CDR2 is YYREEE (reference sequence). This CDR3 spans 15 amino acids. The J segment lost 6 bases and the V segment lost 4 bases, leaving 11 bases of the junction unmatched. Here the CDR3 reads CASSLLGQGGDGYTF. In DNA, the CDR3 is TGTGCCAGCAGCCTCCTCGGACAGGGAGGGGATGGCTACACCTTC.

The chain is built from TRBV19 and TRBJ2-5, with a possible D match to TRBD1 (6 bases). Trimming removed 7 bases from V and 5 bases from J, with 17 bases in between. The CDR3 is 14 residues long. Germline V lookup: CDR1 LNHDA, CDR2 SQIVND (reference sequence). Written as DNA, the CDR3 is TGTGCCAGTACCGGGACATCCTTAGGGGAGACCCAGTACTTC. Protein sequence: CASTGTSLGETQYF.

This clone was counted only a few times. Written as DNA, the CDR3 is TGTGCCAGCAGCCTGACTAGCACAGATACGCAGTATTTT. Encoded protein: CASSLTSTDTQYF. V is TRBV4-2 and J is TRBJ2-3, with unresolved D. V was clipped by 4 bases and J by 0 bases, with 5 bases between them. The CDR3 has 13 amino acids. The germline gives CDR1 LGHNA, CDR2 YNFKEQ.

The gene calls are TRBV6-6 and TRBJ1-2, with D possibly TRBD1 on 5 matching bases. With 2 bases removed from V and 4 bases from J, the gap between germline ends came to 8 bases. Germline lookup yields CDR1 MNHNY and CDR2 SVGAGI (reference sequence). The CDR3 is 13 residues long. The CDR3 region is CASSYGGVYGYTF. CDR3 nucleotide sequence: TGTGCCAGCAGTTACGGGGGAGTCTATGGCTACACCTTC.

This chain connects TRBV19 to TRBJ2-2; maybe TRBD1 (5 bases). Looked up from germline, CDR1 is LNHDA and CDR2 is SQIVND (reference sequence). The germline V and J ends were trimmed by 6 bases and 5 bases, with 13 bases remaining between them. The CDR3 totals 14 residues. CDR3 sequence: CASRSRVGTGELFF. The DNA for the CDR3 is TGTGCCAGTAGGAGCAGGGTGGGGACCGGGGAGCTGTTTTTT.

The V and J genes are TRBV5-4 and TRBJ1-2; unclear D gene. CDR3 length: 14 amino acids. Trimming left V 6 bases short and J 2 bases short, with 14 bases between. Germline V gene data show CDR1 as SGHNT and CDR2 as YYREEE (reference sequence). CDR3 amino acids: CASTNHGLNYGYTF. The CDR3 DNA follows: TGTGCCAGCACCAATCACGGACTCAACTATGGCTACACCTTC.

The chain combines TRBV6-5 with TRBJ2-7, with unresolved D. The V end was cut by 2 bases, the J end by 0 bases, with 5 bases between. Germline CDR1 reads MNHEY; CDR2 reads SVGAGI. This CDR3 has 13 amino acids. The CDR3 region has the DNA TGTGCCAGCAGTTACGAATCCTCCTACGAGCAGTACGTC. Protein: CASSYESSYEQYV.

This clone was detected only a few times. V and J are TRBV18 and TRBJ2-5; the D is unclear. From germline, CDR1 is KGHSH and CDR2 LQKENI. V lost 6 bases and J lost 0, with 14 bases in between. This CDR3 region has 15 residues. The CDR3 protein is CASSISVTYQETQYF. In DNA, the CDR3 is TGTGCCAGCTCGATCTCCGTTACGTACCAAGAGACCCAGTACTTC.

V and J are TRBV4-3 and TRBJ1-2, with 9 positions matching TRBD1. Germline CDR1 is LGHNA and CDR2 is YSLEER. J gave up 4 bases and V 4 bases, and 7 bases lay outside the gene matches. There are 15 residues in the CDR3. In nucleotides, the CDR3 is TGCGCCAGCAGCCCAGATACAGGGGGCATCTATGGCTACACCTTC. Translated: CASSPDTGGIYGYTF.

V is TRBV2 and J is TRBJ2-2, with D possibly TRBD1 on 5 matching bases. Germline CDR1 SNHLY, CDR2 FYNNEI. Trimming shortened V by 1 base and J by 8 bases, and 14 bases separated the two germline ends. The CDR3 covers 15 residues. The CDR3: CASSEDLGVLGELFF. The DNA of the CDR3 is TGTGCCAGCAGTGAAGATTTAGGGGTTTTGGGGGAGCTGTTTTTT.

This clone was detected only once. The V gene is TRBV4-2, the J gene TRBJ2-1; 8 nucleotides align to TRBD2. There are 13 residues in the CDR3. In germline, CDR1 is LGHNA, CDR2 YNFKEQ. V shed 1 base, J shed 10 bases, and the junction held 3 bases outside the gene matches. In nucleotides, the CDR3 is TGTGCCAGCAGCCAAGCGGGACTAGGGGAGCAGTTCTTC. It yields the protein CASSQAGLGEQFF.

This rearrangement joins TRBV27 to TRBJ1-1; 7 positions agree with TRBD1. Looked up from germline, CDR1 is MNHEY and CDR2 is SMNVEV (reference sequence). This CDR3 has 13 amino acids. The V segment lost 7 bases and the J segment 4 bases; nucleotides outside the gene matches: 6. CDR3 nucleotide sequence: TGTGCCAGCAACAGACAGGGTACCACTGAAGCTTTCTTT. Encoded protein: CASNRQGTTEAFF.

V and J are TRBV27 and TRBJ2-2; no clear D. Germline V gives CDR1 MNHEY, CDR2 SMNVEV (reference sequence). Trimming removed 2 bases at V and 2 bases at J, with 18 bases between. This CDR3 contains 18 residues. This chain's CDR3 is CASSLNPHAVTNTGELFF. DNA for the CDR3: TGTGCCAGCAGTTTAAACCCCCATGCGGTTACTAACACCGGGGAGCTGTTTTTT.